This TCR beta chain was sequenced in a study of technical replicates of blood from a handful of donors. TCRdb's copy holds only in-frame clones and misses some; the assay was immunoSEQ multiplex PCR. The sample has approximately 59,000 clones, around 87% seen once. CDR3 length: 15 amino acids. V trimming: 2 bases; J trimming: 1 base; junction bases outside the gene matches: 4. Germline V gives CDR1 LNHDA, CDR2 SQIVND (reference sequence). Sequencing used PBMCs. V usage is TRBV19 and J usage is TRBJ2-5; 7 positions match TRBD2. This TCR was sampled from a human donor in good health. Some clones in this sample may be carry-over from other donors' samples. The CDR3 nucleotides read TGTGCCAGTAGTATAAACCTAGCGGCCCAAGAGACCCAGTACTTC. Its translation is CASSINLAAQETQYF.